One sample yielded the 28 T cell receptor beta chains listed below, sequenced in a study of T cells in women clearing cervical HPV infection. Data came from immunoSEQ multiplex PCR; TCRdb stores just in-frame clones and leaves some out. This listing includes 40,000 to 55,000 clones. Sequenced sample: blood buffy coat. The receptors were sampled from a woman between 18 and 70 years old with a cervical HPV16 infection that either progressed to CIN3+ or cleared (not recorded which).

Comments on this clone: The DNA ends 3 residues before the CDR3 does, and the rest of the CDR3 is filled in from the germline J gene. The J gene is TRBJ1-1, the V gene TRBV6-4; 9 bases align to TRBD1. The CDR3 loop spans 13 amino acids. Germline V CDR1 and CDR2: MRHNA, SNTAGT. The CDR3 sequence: CASSDSGTGKAFF. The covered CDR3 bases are TGTGCCAGCAGTGACTCGGGGACAGGGAAA.

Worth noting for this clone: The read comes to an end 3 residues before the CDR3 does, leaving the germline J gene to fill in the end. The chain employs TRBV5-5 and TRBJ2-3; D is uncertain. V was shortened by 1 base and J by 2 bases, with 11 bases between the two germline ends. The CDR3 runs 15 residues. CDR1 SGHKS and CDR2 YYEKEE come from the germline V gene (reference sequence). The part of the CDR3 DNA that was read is TGTGCCAGCAGCTTGAGTAGGGTGAACACAGATACG. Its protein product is CASSLSRVNTDT. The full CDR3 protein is CASSLSRVNTDTQYF. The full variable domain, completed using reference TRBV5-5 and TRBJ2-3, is DAGVTQSPTHLIKTRGQQVTLRCSPISGHKSVSWYQQVLGQGPQFIFQYYEKEERGRGNFPDRFSARQFPNYSSELNVNALLLGDSALYLCASSLSRVNTDTQYFGPGTRLTVL.

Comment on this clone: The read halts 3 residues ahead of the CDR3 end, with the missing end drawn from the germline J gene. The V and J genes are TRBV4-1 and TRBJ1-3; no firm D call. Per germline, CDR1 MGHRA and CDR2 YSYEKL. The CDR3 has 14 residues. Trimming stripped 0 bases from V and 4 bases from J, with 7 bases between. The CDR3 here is CASSQDPGGNTIYF. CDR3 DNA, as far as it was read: TGCGCCAGCAGCCAAGATCCGGGGGGAAACACC.

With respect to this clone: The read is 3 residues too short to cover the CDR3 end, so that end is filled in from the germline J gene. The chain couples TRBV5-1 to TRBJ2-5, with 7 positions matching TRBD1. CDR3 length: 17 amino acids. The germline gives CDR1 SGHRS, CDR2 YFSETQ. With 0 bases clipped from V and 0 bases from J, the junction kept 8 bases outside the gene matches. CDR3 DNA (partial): TGCGCCAGCAGCTTGGCCGGGGTCAGGGGGTACCAAGAGACC. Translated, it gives CASSLAGVRGYQET. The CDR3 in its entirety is CASSLAGVRGYQETQYF.

Partial CDR3 DNA: TGCGCCAGCAGTAGGACAGGGGGTGGCAATCAGCCC. It is translated as CASSRTGGGNQP. The whole CDR3 sequence is CASSRTGGGNQPQHF. The V and J genes are TRBV5-1 and TRBJ1-5, with 10 positions matching TRBD1. Sequencing ends 3 residues short of the CDR3 end; the germline J gene provides the rest. The CDR3 has 15 amino acids. CDR1 SGHRS and CDR2 YFSETQ come from the germline V gene. The V and J ends lost 5 bases and 2 bases, in that order; junction bases with no gene match: 4. The entire variable domain, with the rest obtained from reference TRBV5-1 and TRBJ1-5, is as follows: KAGVTQTPRYLIKTRGQQVTLSCSPISGHRSVSWYQQTPGQGLQFLFEYFSETQRNKGNFPGRFSGRQFSNSRSEMNVSTLELGDSALYLCASSRTGGGNQPQHFGDGTRLSIL.

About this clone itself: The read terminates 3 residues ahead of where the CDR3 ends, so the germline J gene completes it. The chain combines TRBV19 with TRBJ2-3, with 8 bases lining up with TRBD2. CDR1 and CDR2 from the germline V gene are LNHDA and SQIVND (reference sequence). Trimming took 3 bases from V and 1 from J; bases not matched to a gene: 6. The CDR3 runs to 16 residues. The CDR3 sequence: CASSIIAGPGTDTQYF. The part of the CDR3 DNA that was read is TGTGCCAGTAGTATTATAGCGGGGCCGGGCACAGATACG.

The CDR3 bases that were read are TGTGCCAGCAGCTTTTCCGGGACTGTCGATAAG. Its protein is CASSFSGTVDK. The entire CDR3 reads CASSFSGTVDKLFF. J is TRBJ2-2 and V is TRBV7-9; a weak D match, TRBD2 (6 bases). The observed sequence ends 3 residues before the CDR3 terminus, with the missing tail filled in from the germline J gene. The CDR3 has 14 residues. CDR1 SEHNR and CDR2 FQNEAQ come from the germline V gene (reference sequence).

The CDR3 sequence is CASSLVFSEEAFF. CDR3 bases read: TGTGCCAGCAGCTTGGTGTTCTCAGAAGAA. The chain is built from TRBV5-5 and TRBJ1-1; D remains ambiguous. The read terminates 3 residues ahead of where the CDR3 ends, so the germline J gene completes it. CDR1 and CDR2 (germline): SGHKS, YYEKEE (reference sequence). This CDR3 is built from 13 residues.

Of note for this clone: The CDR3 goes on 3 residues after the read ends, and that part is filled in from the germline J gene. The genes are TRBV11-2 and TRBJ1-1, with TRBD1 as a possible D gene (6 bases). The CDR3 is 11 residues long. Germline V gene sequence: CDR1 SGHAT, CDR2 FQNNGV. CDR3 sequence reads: CASRTGTEAFF. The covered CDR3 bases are TGTGCCAGCAGAACCGGGACAGAA.

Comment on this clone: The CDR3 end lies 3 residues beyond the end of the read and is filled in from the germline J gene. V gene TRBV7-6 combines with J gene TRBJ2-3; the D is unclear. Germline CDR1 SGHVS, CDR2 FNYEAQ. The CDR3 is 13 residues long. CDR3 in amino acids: CASSFLGQETQYF. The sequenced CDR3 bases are TGTGCCAGCAGCTTCTTGGGCCAGGAGACG.

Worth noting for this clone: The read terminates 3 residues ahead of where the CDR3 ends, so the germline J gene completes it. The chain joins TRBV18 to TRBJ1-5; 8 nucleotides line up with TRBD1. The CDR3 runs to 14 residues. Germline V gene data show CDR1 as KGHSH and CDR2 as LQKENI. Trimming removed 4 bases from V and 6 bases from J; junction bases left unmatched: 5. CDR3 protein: CASSLDRGGQPQHF. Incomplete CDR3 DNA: TGTGCCAGCTCACTCGACAGGGGTGGTCAGCCC.

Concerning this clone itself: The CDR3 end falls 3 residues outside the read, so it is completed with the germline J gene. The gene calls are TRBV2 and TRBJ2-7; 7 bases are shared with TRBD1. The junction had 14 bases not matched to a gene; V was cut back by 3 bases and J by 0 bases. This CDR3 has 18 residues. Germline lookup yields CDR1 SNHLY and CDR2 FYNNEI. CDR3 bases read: TGTGCCAGCAGTGACGCGACAGGGATGGTCAGGAGCTCCTACGAG. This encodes CASSDATGMVRSSYE. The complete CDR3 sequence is CASSDATGMVRSSYEQYF.

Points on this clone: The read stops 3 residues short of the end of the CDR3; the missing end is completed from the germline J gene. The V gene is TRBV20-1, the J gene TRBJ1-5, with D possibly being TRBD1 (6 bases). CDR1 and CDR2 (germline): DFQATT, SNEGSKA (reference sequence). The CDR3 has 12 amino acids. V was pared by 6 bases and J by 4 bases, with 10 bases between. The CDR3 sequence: CSARTENQPQHF. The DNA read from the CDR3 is TGCAGTGCACGGACAGAAAATCAGCCC.

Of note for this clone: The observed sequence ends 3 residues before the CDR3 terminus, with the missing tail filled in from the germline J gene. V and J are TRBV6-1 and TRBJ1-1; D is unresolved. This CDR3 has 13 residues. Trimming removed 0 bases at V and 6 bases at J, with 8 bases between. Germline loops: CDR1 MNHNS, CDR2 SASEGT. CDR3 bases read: TGTGCCAGCAGTGAAGCCGTCGGGGCTGAA. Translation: CASSEAVGAE. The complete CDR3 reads CASSEAVGAEAFF.

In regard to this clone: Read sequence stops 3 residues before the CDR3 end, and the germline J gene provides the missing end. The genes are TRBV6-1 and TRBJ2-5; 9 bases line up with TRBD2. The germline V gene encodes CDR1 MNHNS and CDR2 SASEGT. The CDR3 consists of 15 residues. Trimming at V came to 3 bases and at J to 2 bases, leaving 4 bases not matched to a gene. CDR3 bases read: TGTGCCAGCAGTGATAGCGGGGGCCTTCAAGAGACC. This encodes CASSDSGGLQET. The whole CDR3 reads CASSDSGGLQETQYF.

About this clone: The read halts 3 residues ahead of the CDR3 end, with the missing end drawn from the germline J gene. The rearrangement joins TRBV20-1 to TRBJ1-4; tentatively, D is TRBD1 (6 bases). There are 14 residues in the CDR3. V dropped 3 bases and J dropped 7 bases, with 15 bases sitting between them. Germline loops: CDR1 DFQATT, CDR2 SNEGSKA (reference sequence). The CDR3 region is CSAREDSLSEKLFF. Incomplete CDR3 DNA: TGCAGTGCTAGGGAGGACAGTCTGAGTGAAAAA.

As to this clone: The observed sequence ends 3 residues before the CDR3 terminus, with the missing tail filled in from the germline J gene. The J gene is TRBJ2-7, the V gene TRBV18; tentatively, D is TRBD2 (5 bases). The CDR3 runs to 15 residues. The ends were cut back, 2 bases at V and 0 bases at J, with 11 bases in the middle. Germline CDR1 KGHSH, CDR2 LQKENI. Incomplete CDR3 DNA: TGTGCCAGCTCACCAGCGGGTGGGAGCTCCTACGAG. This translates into CASSPAGGSSYE. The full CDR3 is CASSPAGGSSYEQYF.

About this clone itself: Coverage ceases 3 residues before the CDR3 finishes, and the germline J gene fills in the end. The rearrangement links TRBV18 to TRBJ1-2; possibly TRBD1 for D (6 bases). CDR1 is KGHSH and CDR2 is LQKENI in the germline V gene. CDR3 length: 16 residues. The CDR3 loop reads CASSPISSGGHNDYTF. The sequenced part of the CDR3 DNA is TGTGCCAGCTCACCGATTTCTAGCGGGGGCCACAATGAC.

CDR3 residues: CASSFVGTEAFF. CDR3 DNA, as far as it was read: TGTGCCAGCAGCTTTGTAGGGACTGAA. The chain joins TRBV7-2 to TRBJ1-1; D remains unclear. The read ends 3 residues before the CDR3 terminus; that terminus is restored from the germline J gene. CDR3 length: 12 amino acids. Germline CDR1 is SGHTA and CDR2 is FQGNSA. Trimming left V 3 bases short and J 5 bases short, with 7 bases between. Looking up the rest from reference TRBV7-2 and TRBJ1-1 gives the full variable domain: GAGVSQSPSNKVTEKGKDVELRCDPISGHTALYWYRQSLGQGLEFLIYFQGNSAPDKSGLPSDRFSAERTGGSVSTLTIQRTQQEDSAVYLCASSFVGTEAFFGQGTRLTVV.

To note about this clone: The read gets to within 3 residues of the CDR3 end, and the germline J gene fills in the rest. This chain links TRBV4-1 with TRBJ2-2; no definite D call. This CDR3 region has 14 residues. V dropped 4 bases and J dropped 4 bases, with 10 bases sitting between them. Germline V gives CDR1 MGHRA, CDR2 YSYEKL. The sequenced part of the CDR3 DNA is TGCGCCAGCAGCCGCGGAGACGGCACCGGGGAG. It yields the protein CASSRGDGTGE. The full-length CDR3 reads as CASSRGDGTGELFF.

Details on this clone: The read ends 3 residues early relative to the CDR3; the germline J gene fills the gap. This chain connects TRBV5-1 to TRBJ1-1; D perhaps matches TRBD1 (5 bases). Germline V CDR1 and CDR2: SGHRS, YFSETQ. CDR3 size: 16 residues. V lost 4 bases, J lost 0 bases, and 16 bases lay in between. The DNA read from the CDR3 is TGCGCCAGCAGCGTTGGTTCCCGGACACTGAACACTGAA. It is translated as CASSVGSRTLNTE. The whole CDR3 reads CASSVGSRTLNTEAFF.

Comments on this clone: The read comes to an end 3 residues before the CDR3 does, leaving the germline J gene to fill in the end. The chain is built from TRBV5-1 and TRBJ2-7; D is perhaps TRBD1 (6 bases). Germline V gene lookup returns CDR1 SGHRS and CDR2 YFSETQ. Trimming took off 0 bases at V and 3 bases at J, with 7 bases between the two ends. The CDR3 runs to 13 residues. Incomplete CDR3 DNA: TGCGCCAGCAGCTTGGACAGGGACTACGAG. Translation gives CASSLDRDYE. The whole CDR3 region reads CASSLDRDYEQYF.

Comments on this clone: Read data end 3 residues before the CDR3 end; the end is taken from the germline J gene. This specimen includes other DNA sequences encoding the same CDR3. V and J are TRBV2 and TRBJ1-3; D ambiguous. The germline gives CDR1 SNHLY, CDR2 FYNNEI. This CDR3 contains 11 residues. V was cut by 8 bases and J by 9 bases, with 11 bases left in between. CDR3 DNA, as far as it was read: TGTGCCAGCGGACTACCACCCACC. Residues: CASGLPPT. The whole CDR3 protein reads CASGLPPTIYF. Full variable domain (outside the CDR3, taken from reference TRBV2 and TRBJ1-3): EPEVTQTPSHQVTQMGQEVILRCVPISNHLYFYWYRQILGQKVEFLVSFYNNEISEKSEIFDDQFSVERPDGSNFTLKIRSTKLEDSAMYFCASGLPPTIYFGEGSWLTVV.

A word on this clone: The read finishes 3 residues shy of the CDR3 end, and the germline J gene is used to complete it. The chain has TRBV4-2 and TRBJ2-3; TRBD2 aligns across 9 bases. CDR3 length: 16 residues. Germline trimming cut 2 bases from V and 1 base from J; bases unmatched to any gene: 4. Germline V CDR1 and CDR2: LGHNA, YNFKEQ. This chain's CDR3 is CASSQQRGEGTDTQYF. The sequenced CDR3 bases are TGTGCCAGCAGCCAACAGCGGGGGGAGGGCACAGATACG.

CDR3 DNA (partial): TGTGCCAGCAGTGAAGAGGGGGGCACAGATACG. Translating gives CASSEEGGTDT. The entire CDR3 protein is CASSEEGGTDTQYF. The chain carries TRBV2 and TRBJ2-3, with D perhaps TRBD1 (6 bases). The read is 3 residues too short to cover the CDR3 end, so that end is filled in from the germline J gene. The V and J ends lost 1 base and 1 base respectively, with 6 bases between them. The CDR3 spans 14 residues. The germline V gene encodes CDR1 SNHLY and CDR2 FYNNEI.

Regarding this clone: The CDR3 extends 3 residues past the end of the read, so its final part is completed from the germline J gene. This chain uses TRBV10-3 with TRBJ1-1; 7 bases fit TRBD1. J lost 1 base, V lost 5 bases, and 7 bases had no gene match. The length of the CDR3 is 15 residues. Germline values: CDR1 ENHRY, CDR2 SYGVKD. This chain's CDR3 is CAISRGTGANTEAFF. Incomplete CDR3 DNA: TGTGCCATCAGTAGAGGTACAGGGGCGAACACTGAA.

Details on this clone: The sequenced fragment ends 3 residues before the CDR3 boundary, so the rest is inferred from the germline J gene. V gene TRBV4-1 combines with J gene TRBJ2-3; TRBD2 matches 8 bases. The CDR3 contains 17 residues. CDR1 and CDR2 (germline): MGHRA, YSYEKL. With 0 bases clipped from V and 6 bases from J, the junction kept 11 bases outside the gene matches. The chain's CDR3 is CASSQEAGASNQDTQYF. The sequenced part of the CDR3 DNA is TGCGCCAGCAGCCAAGAAGCGGGGGCCTCTAATCAGGATACG.

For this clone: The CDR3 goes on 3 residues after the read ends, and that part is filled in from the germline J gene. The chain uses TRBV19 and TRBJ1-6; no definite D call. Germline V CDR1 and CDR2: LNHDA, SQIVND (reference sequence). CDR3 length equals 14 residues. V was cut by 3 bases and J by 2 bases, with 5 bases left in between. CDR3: CASSILPYNSPLHF. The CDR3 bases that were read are TGTGCCAGTAGTATCCTACCCTATAATTCACCC.